A single T cell receptor beta chain is shown here with its context. RNA amounts of about 0.5 to 1 ug underwent reverse transcription with random hexamers. Each CDR3 protein gets one entry after TCRdb re-called the immunoSEQ multiplex PCR reads with MiXCR. The table lists roughly 120,000 distinct CDR3 sequences, about 93% of them singletons. Trimming removed 0 bases from V and 1 base from J, with 13 bases in between. Germline lookup yields CDR1 DFQATT and CDR2 SNEGSKA (reference sequence). This CDR3 is 16 amino acids long. Negative isolation yielded CD4+ and CD8+ T cells, and FACS enriched TEMRA cells. These data are taken from a study of CD8 T cells in Susac syndrome.

The genes are TRBV20-1 and TRBJ2-1; TRBD2 might be the D (6 bases). Sequenced: CD4+ T cells from PBMCs. The receptor's source is a human donor in good health. The CDR3 sequence is CSARDTLAPSYNEQFF. In DNA, the CDR3 is TGCAGTGCTAGAGATACCCTAGCGCCATCCTACAATGAGCAGTTCTTC.